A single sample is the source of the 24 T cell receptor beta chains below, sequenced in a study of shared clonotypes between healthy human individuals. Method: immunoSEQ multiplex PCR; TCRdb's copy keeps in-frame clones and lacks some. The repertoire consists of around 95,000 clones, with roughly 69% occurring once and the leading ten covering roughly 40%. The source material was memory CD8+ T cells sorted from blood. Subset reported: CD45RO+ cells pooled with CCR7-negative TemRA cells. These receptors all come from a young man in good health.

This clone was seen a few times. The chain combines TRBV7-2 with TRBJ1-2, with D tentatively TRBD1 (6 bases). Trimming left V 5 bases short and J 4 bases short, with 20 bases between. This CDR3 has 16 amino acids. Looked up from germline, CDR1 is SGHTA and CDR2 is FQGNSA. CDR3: CASSQRMGALGYGYTF. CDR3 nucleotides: TGTGCCAGCAGCCAACGTATGGGGGCATTGGGCTATGGCTACACCTTC.

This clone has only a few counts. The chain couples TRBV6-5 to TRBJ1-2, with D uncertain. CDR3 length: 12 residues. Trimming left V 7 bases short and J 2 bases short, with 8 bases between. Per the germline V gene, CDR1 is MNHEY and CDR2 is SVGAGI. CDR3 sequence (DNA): TGTGCCAGCAAAGGCACGAACTATGGCTACACCTTC. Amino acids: CASKGTNYGYTF.

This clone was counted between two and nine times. CDR3 region: CASSGQGAASGELFF. The CDR3 DNA reads TGTGCCAGCAGTGGACAGGGGGCGGCTTCAGGGGAGCTGTTTTTT. The genes are TRBV25-1 and TRBJ2-2; 10 nucleotides line up with TRBD1. This CDR3 is built from 15 residues. Germline V CDR1 and CDR2: MGHDK, SYGVNS. V lost 4 bases to trimming and J lost 8 bases; unmatched junction nucleotides: 7.

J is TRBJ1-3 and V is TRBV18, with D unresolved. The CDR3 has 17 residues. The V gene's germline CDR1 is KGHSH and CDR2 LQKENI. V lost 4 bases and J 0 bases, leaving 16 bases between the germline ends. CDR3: CASSLMGVGNSGNTIYF. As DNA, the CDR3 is TGTGCCAGCTCACTGATGGGAGTCGGAAACTCTGGAAACACCATATATTTT. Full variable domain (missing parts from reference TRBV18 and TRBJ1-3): NAGVMQNPRHLVRRRGQEARLRCSPMKGHSHVYWYRQLPEEGLKFMVYLQKENIIDESGMPKERFSAEFPKEGPSILRIQQVVRGDSAAYFCASSLMGVGNSGNTIYFGEGSWLTVV.

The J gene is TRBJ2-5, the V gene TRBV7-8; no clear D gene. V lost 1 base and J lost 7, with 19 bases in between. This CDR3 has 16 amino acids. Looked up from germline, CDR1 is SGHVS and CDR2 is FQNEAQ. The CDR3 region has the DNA TGTGCCAGCAGCTTAGGTTCCCCGGCAACGGGTGGGACCCAGTACTTC. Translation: CASSLGSPATGGTQYF.

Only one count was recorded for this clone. CDR3 amino acids: CASSATRDKTGQAFF. CDR3 in DNA: TGTGCCAGCAGTGCAACCCGTGACAAGACAGGGCAAGCTTTCTTT. The gene calls are TRBV2 and TRBJ1-1, with 7 bases identical to TRBD1. The CDR3 is made up of 15 amino acids. Germline-derived CDR1 and CDR2 are SNHLY and FYNNEI. V dropped 4 bases and J dropped 9; count of bases not matched to a gene: 14.

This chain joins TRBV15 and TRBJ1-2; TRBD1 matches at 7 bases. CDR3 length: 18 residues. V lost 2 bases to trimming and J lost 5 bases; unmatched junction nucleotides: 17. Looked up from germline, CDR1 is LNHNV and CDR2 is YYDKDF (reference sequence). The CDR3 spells CATSRKTRQTGSWYGYTF. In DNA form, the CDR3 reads TGTGCCACCAGCAGAAAAACTCGACAGACAGGGTCATGGTATGGCTACACCTTC.

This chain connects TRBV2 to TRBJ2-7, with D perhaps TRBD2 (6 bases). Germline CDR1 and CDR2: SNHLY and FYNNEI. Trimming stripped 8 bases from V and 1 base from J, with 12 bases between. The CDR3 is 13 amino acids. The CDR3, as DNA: TGTGCCAGCGGGTGGGGAGGATCCTACGAGCAGTACTTC. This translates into CASGWGGSYEQYF.

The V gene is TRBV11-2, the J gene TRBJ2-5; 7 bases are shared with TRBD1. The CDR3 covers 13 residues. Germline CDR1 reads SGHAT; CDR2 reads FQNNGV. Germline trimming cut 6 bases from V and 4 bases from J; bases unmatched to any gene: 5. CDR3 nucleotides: TGTGCCAGCAGGCGACAGGGCAGAGAGACCCAGTACTTC. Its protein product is CASRRQGRETQYF.

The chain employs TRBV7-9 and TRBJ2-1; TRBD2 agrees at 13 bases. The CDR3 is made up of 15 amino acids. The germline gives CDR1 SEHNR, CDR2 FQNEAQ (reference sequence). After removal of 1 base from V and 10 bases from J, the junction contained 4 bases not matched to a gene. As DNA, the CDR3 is TGTGCCAGCAGCTTAGGACTAGCGGGAGGTCACGAGCAGTTCTTC. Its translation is CASSLGLAGGHEQFF.

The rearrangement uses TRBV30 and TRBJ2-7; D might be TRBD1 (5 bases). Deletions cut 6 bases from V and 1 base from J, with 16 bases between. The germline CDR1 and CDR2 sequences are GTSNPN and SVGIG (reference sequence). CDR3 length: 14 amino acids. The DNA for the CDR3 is TGTGCCTGTCCTTCCCGACAGCTATCCTACGAGCAGTACTTC. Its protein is CACPSRQLSYEQYF.

The CDR3 loop is CASSKDRGLVGTQYF. The CDR3 DNA is TGTGCCAGCAGCAAGGACAGGGGGCTTGTAGGGACCCAGTACTTC. The chain combines TRBV7-2 with TRBJ2-5; TRBD1 matches 11 bases. V shed 5 bases, J shed 7 bases, and the junction held 9 bases outside the gene matches. The CDR3 has 15 residues. The V gene's germline CDR1 is SGHTA and CDR2 FQGNSA.

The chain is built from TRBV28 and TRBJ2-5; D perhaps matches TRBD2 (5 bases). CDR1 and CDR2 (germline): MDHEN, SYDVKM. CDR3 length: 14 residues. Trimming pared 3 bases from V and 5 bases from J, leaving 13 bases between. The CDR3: CASSLRAGWETQYF. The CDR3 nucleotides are TGTGCCAGCAGTTTGAGGGCAGGTTGGGAGACCCAGTACTTC.

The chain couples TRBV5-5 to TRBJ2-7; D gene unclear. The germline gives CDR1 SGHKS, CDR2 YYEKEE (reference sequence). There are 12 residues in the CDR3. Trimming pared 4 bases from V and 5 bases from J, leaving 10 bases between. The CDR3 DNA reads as TGTGCCAGCAGCCCGGCGGCCCACGAGCAGTACTTC. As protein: CASSPAAHEQYF.

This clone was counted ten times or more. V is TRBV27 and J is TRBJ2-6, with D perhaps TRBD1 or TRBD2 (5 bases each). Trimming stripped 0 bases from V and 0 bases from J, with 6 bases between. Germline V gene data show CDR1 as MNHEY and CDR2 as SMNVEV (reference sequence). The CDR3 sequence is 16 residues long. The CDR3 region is CASSLSRGSGANVLTF. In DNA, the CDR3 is TGTGCCAGCAGTTTATCGAGGGGCTCTGGGGCCAACGTCCTGACTTTC.

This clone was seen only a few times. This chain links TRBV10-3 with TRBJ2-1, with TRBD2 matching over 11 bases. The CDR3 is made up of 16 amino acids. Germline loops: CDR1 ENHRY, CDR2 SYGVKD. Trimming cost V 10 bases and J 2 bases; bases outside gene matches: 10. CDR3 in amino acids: CATRDGTSGAYNEQFF. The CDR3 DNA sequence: TGTGCCACCCGCGACGGGACTAGCGGAGCCTACAATGAGCAGTTCTTC.

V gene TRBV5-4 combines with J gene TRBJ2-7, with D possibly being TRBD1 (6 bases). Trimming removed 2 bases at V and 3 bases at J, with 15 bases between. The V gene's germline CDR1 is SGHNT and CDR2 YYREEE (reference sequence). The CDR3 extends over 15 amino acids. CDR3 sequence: CASSFRDTKYYEQYF. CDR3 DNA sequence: TGTGCCAGCAGCTTTCGGGACACAAAATACTACGAGCAGTACTTC.

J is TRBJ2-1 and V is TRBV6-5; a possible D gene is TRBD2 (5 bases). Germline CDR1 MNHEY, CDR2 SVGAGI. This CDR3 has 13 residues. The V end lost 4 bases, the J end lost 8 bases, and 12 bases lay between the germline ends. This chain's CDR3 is CASSWTHGDEQFF. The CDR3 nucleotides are TGTGCCAGCAGTTGGACTCACGGGGATGAGCAGTTCTTC.

CDR3 nucleotide sequence: TGTGCCAGCAGTTTATACGGACGGGGCTATGGCTACACCTTC. This codes for CASSLYGRGYGYTF. V and J are TRBV28 and TRBJ1-2; D is ambiguous. The CDR3 contains 14 residues. Trimming removed 1 base at V and 4 bases at J, with 10 bases between. Per the germline V gene, CDR1 is MDHEN and CDR2 is SYDVKM.

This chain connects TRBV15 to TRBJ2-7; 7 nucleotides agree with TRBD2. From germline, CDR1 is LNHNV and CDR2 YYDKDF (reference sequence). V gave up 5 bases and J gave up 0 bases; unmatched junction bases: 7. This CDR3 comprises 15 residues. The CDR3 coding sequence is TGTGCCACCAGCTCCGGCGGGGGAAGCTCCTACGAGCAGTACTTC. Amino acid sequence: CATSSGGGSSYEQYF.

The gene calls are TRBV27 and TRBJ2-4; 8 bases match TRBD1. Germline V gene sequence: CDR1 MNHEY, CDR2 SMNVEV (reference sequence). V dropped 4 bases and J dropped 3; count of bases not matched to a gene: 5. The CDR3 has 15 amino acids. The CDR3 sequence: CASSSTGVGKNIQYF. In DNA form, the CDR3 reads TGTGCCAGCAGTTCGACAGGGGTGGGCAAAAACATTCAGTACTTC.

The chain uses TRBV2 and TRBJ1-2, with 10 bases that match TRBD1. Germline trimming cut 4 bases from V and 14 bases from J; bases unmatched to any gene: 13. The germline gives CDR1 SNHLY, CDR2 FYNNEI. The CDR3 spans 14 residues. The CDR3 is CASSGGPRQGAPTF. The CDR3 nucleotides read TGTGCCAGCAGTGGAGGCCCTCGACAGGGGGCGCCGACCTTC.

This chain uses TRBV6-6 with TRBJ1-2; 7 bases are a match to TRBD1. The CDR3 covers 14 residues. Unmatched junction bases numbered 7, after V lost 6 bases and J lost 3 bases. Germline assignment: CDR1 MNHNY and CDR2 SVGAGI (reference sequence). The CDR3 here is CASRTAGGDYGYTF. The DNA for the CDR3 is TGTGCCAGCAGAACGGCAGGGGGGGACTATGGCTACACCTTC.

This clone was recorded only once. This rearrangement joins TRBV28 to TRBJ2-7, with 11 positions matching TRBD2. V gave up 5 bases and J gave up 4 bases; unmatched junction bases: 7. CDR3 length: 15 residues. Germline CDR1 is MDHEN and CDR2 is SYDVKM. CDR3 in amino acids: CASSPLAGVGYEQYF. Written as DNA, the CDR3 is TGTGCCAGCAGTCCACTAGCGGGAGTAGGTTACGAGCAGTACTTC.